These 5 T cell receptor beta chains came from one sample sequenced in a study of fetal regulatory T cell absence and autoimmunity. Only in-frame clones appear in the TCRdb table, and some are missing; sequencing was by immunoSEQ multiplex PCR. Counted here are 46,000 or so clones, about 86% occurring once; the ten biggest clones make up 0.4% to 0.45%. The material sequenced was cord blood. Every receptor here comes from a newborn boy with IPEX syndrome.

The chain is built from TRBV30 and TRBJ1-6; D is ambiguous. This CDR3 spans 13 amino acids. The germline gives CDR1 GTSNPN, CDR2 SVGIG (reference sequence). Trimming removed 0 bases at V and 7 bases at J, with 7 bases between. For the CDR3, the DNA is TGTGCCTGGAGTGTACAGACGAATTCACCCCTCCACTTT. It yields the protein CAWSVQTNSPLHF. Full variable domain (outside the CDR3, taken from reference TRBV30 and TRBJ1-6): SQTIHQWPATLVQPVGSPLSLECTVEGTSNPNLYWYRQAAGRGLQLLFYSVGIGQISSEVPQNLSASRPQDRQFILSSKKLLLSDSGFYLCAWSVQTNSPLHFGNGTRLTVT.

This chain joins TRBV16 and TRBJ2-7; 9 bases agree with TRBD2. Germline V gene data show CDR1 as KGHSY and CDR2 as FQNENV. Unmatched junction bases numbered 0, after V lost 0 bases and J lost 0 bases. The CDR3 is 15 amino acids. The CDR3 DNA reads as TGTGCCAGCAGCCAATCAGCGGGAGGCTCCTACGAGCAGTACTTC. Amino acid sequence: CASSQSAGGSYEQYF.

The rearrangement uses TRBV6-5 and TRBJ1-1; 7 nucleotides align to TRBD1. V gave up 10 bases and J gave up 0 bases; unmatched junction bases: 5. Germline V gene lookup returns CDR1 MNHEY and CDR2 SVGAGI. This CDR3 has 13 amino acids. Here the CDR3 DNA reads TGTGCCATAAAGGACAGGATGAACACTGAAGCTTTCTTT. Its protein is CAIKDRMNTEAFF.

This chain connects TRBV7-9 to TRBJ1-3; D remains unclear. Trimming removed 7 bases from V and 5 bases from J, with 24 bases in between. The CDR3 is made up of 17 amino acids. Germline V gene lookup returns CDR1 SEHNR and CDR2 FQNEAQ (reference sequence). The CDR3 nucleotides are TGTGCCAGCACCCCGGGGAGGAGGCCGTGGCATAGAAACACCATATATTTT. This encodes CASTPGRRPWHRNTIYF.

This clone was counted between two and nine times. The CDR3 spells CASSPAASYEQYF. The DNA of the CDR3 is TGTGCCAGTAGTCCGGCGGCCTCCTACGAGCAGTACTTC. The chain employs TRBV19 and TRBJ2-7; D call uncertain. This CDR3 contains 13 residues. V lost 5 bases to trimming and J lost 0 bases, with 8 bases between them. Germline lookup yields CDR1 LNHDA and CDR2 SQIVND (reference sequence).